This TCR beta chain was documented in a study of blood T cell repertoires in COVID-19. Background on the study: Samples representing acute and convalescent COVID-19 were sourced from the United States, Italy and Spain. In each case, the material was cDNA or gDNA derived from T cells, B-cell-depleted T cells, or PBMCs.

In the original analysis: Reference gene primer amplification gave nucleated cell count estimates. Method: immunoSEQ multiplex PCR; TCRdb's copy keeps in-frame clones and lacks some. V, J and clone size derive from that table, while D and trimming were established from the DNA sequence. There are approximately 240,000 clones in the sample; over 90% occur only once, and around 0.9% lies in the top ten. The germline V gene has CDR1 ENHRY and CDR2 SYGVKD. This CDR3 region has 17 residues. V was clipped by 2 bases and J by 0 bases; unmatched bases: 2. In Seattle, patients joined the study during active infection and were tracked longitudinally.

The sample consisted of peripheral blood. The receptor's source is a man aged 30 to 39 with COVID-19, enrolled during active disease. This chain connects TRBV10-3 to TRBJ2-6; 9 bases match TRBD1. The CDR3 DNA reads TGTGCCATCAGTGAGGACAGGGGGAACTCTGGGGCCAACGTCCTGACTTTC. Its protein product is CAISEDRGNSGANVLTF.